This TCR beta chain originates from a study of blood T cell repertoires in COVID-19. On the study more broadly: Samples representing acute and convalescent COVID-19 were sourced from the United States, Italy and Spain.

TCRdb's copy holds only in-frame clones and misses some; the assay was immunoSEQ multiplex PCR. This sample carries approximately 280,000 clones, about nine tenths of them seen once, and the ten largest clones take around 2.1%. This sequence was found in a man aged 45-60 years with acute or convalescent COVID-19. The sequenced sample consisted of peripheral blood.

The CDR3 protein is CASSATGGVGPQHF. CDR3 nucleotides: TGTGCCAGCAGCGCCACGGGGGGGGTTGGGCCCCAGCATTTT. The V and J genes are TRBV9 and TRBJ1-5, with a possible D match to TRBD1 (5 bases). Germline V gene data show CDR1 as SGDLS and CDR2 as YYNGEE. V was clipped by 3 bases and J by 9 bases, with 16 bases between them. The CDR3 covers 14 residues.